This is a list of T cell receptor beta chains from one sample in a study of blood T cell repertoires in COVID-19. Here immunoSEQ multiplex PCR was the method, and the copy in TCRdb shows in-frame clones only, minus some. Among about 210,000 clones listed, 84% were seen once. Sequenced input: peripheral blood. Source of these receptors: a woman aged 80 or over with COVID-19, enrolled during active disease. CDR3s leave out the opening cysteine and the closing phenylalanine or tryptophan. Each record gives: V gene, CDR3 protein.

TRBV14	ASSPPGTGRLGYGYT
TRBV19	ASSMGLGRGDYGYT
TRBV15	ATSRAAGRDQPQH
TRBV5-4	ASSQTSTGGYEQY
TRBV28	ASRPAGTSNQPQH
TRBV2	ASKGQGAVHEQY
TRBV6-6	ASIPGGGGFGNTIY
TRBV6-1	ASSEYRQGGSSYNSPLH
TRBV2	ASSEMSPNNQPQH
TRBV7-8	ASSDRVGQPQH